This TCR beta chain was recorded in a study of T cells after yellow fever vaccination. Study-level findings and limits: Contamination by abundant bulk-population clonotypes could be present in FACS-sorted repertoires. On re-exposure, the response was weaker but peaked faster, at day 5 versus 15.

This CDR3 is 14 amino acids long. Germline CDR1 reads LNHNV; CDR2 reads YYDKDF (reference sequence). Trimming shortened V by 5 bases and J by 7 bases, and 14 bases separated the two germline ends. This clonotype appeared a few times. The TCR cDNA carried a universal primer site and UMIs from 5'RACE template switching. TCRdb re-analysed the 5' RACE reads in MiXCR, keeping a single row per CDR3 protein. The data show about 96,000 distinct CDR3 sequences, about 8.2% seen once. The chain carries TRBV15 and TRBJ1-4; possibly TRBD1 for D (5 bases). This TCR derives from a man aged 18-30 years who received the YFV17D yellow fever vaccine. The starting material was CD8+ T cells not binding an NS4B(214-222) dextramer, sorted from PBMCs, obtained around 14 days after the first yellow fever vaccination. This CDR3 is CATSLRRGREKLFF. The CDR3 region has the DNA TGTGCCACCAGCCTAAGGAGGGGTCGTGAAAAACTGTTTTTT.